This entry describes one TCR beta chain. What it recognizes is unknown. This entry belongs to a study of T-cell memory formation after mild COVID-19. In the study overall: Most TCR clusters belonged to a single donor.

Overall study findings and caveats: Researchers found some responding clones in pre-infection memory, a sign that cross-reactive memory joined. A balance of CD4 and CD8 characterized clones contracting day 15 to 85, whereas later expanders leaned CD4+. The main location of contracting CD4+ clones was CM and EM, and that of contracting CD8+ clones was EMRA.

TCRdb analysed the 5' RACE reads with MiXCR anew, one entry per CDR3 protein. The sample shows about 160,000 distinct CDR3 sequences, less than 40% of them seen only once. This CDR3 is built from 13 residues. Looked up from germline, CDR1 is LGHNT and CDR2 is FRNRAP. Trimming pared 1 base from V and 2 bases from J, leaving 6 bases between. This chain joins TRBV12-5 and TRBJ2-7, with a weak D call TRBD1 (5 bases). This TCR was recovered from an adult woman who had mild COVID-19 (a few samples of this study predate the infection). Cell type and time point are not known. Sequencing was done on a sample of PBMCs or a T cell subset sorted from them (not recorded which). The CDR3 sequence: CASGLGTTYEQYF. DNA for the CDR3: TGTGCTAGTGGTTTGGGGACAACCTACGAGCAGTACTTC.